This is a list of T cell receptor beta chains from one sample in a study of blood T cell repertoires in COVID-19. Produced via immunoSEQ multiplex PCR; TCRdb's table is partial and in-frame only. The sample holds roughly 200,000 clones, about 88% seen once. The source material was peripheral blood. These receptors all come from a woman aged 25-40 years with active or convalescent COVID-19. The CDR3 runs from the conserved cysteine through the conserved F or W. Fields, in order: J gene, D gene, V gene, CDR3 protein. D genes are given only for firm matches.

TRBJ2-5 | TRBD2 | TRBV18 | CASSPRELAGGNQETQYF
TRBJ1-1 | - | TRBV28 | CASSLAAGTEAFF
TRBJ1-2 | TRBD1 | TRBV25-1 | CASSEYAGGAIVGYTF
TRBJ2-3 | TRBD1 | TRBV3-1/TRBV3-2 | CASSQQGGTDTQYF
TRBJ1-5 | - | TRBV10-3 | CAISESRQSRQPQHF
TRBJ1-5 | - | TRBV18 | CASSPTRNNQPQHF
TRBJ1-6 | TRBD1 | TRBV6-1 | CASSGTGLTYNSPLHF
TRBJ2-5 | - | TRBV13 | CASSPQGRETQYF
TRBJ2-5 | - | TRBV5-4 | CASSITGFQETQYF
TRBJ2-7 | - | TRBV3-1/TRBV3-2 | CASSQTHEQYF
TRBJ2-1 | - | TRBV19 | CASSRQGLNEQFF
TRBJ1-1 | - | TRBV2 | CASSQVSRRTEAFF
TRBJ1-2 | - | TRBV11-2 | CASSPSRAYGYTF
TRBJ1-2 | TRBD1 | TRBV19 | CASSRGQGPYGYTF
TRBJ2-2 | - | TRBV6-6 | CATRLGTTNTGELFF
TRBJ2-5 | - | TRBV12-5 | CASGLSTETQYF
TRBJ2-1 | TRBD2 | TRBV4-1 | CASSQETRTSGGYNEQFF
TRBJ2-7 | TRBD2 | TRBV6-5 | CASRTSGSAAYEQYF
TRBJ2-1 | TRBD2 | TRBV13 | CASSLGLQGLYNEQFF
TRBJ2-5 | TRBD2 | TRBV11-2 | CASSPQTSGGQETQYF
TRBJ1-2 | - | TRBV5-4 | CASSLEAGAGPSYGYTF
TRBJ1-4 | - | TRBV6-6 | CASSPWGQGDTNEKLFF
TRBJ1-4 | - | TRBV5-1 | CASSYRDREEKLFF
TRBJ2-7 | - | TRBV27 | CASMSVSLPSEQYF
TRBJ1-1 | - | TRBV19 | CASSTPLYMNTEAFF
TRBJ2-7 | - | TRBV6-5 | CASKGRLYEQYF
TRBJ1-2 | - | TRBV6-5 | CASSYEGGPSRGYTF
TRBJ2-7 | TRBD2 | TRBV6-5 | CASSYSKPSGGYEQYF
TRBJ1-5 | - | TRBV19 | CASSIRAKRYSNQPQHF
TRBJ1-5 | - | TRBV19 | CASSIGGNQPQHF
TRBJ1-3 | TRBD1 | TRBV19 | CASSNRDSSGNTIYF
TRBJ2-4 | - | TRBV2 | CASTAGPSTRIENIQYF
TRBJ1-2 | - | TRBV3-1/TRBV3-2 | CASSQGARYGYTF
TRBJ2-7 | TRBD1 | TRBV5-8 | CASRGTGGPYEQYF
TRBJ2-7 | TRBD2 | TRBV4-1 | CASSRGLAAPRPYEQYF
TRBJ1-2 | TRBD1 | TRBV12-5 | CASGHDRGGGYTF
TRBJ2-5 | TRBD2 | TRBV18 | CASSPGLAGQETQYF
TRBJ2-7 | - | TRBV27 | CASSLYPGHYEQYF
TRBJ2-1 | TRBD2 | TRBV11-2 | CASSSTSGFHNEQFF
TRBJ1-4 | - | TRBV2 | CASSGLAGVNEKLFF
TRBJ2-3 | - | TRBV3-1/TRBV3-2 | CASSQDPSGTDAPTDTQYF
TRBJ1-1 | - | TRBV5-6 | CASSLAQATEAFF
TRBJ1-2 | - | TRBV18 | CASSPGSDYGYTF
TRBJ2-1 | - | TRBV5-6 | CASSFRLATNNEQFF
TRBJ2-7 | TRBD2 | TRBV20-1 | CSASGGLAGAGEQYF
TRBJ2-1 | TRBD1 | TRBV6-4 | CASRPTPRTGSFNEQFF
TRBJ2-5 | - | TRBV7-2 | CASSLVQGQETQYF
TRBJ1-4 | TRBD1 | TRBV27 | CASSKFRQGREKLFF
TRBJ2-2 | - | TRBV11-2 | CASSRGTGELFF
TRBJ1-2 | - | TRBV25-1 | CASSEYRDNYGYTF
TRBJ1-3 | TRBD1 | TRBV5-1 | CASSLSGQGRNTIYF
TRBJ2-5 | TRBD1 | TRBV12-5 | CASALDRAETQYF
TRBJ1-4 | - | TRBV5-1 | CASSLVADKKLFF
TRBJ1-4 | TRBD1 | TRBV13 | CASTRGTGALNEKLFF
TRBJ1-1 | - | TRBV7-8 | CASSHSNTEAFF
TRBJ1-1 | TRBD1 | TRBV15 | CATSRDRGQEEGTGIVLNTEAFF
TRBJ2-1 | TRBD2 | TRBV3-1/TRBV3-2 | CASSLTSGVSSYNEQFF
TRBJ1-5 | - | TRBV6-5 | CASSSGLSNQPQHF